The rows below give T cell receptor beta chains drawn from one sample of a study of blood T cell repertoires in COVID-19. Assay: immunoSEQ multiplex PCR; the TCRdb copy retains only in-frame clones and omits some. The sample has about 400,000 clones; around 89% are singletons. The sample was PBMCs or T cells enriched from blood (not recorded which). Source of these receptors: a woman in her twenties or thirties with acute COVID-19. Each CDR3 is given with its conserved first and last residue. D genes are given only for firm matches. Some rows mark clone size as missing; the rest say once, few, many or name a class of expanded clone.

>TRBJ2-1|TRBV2|NA|TRBD1
CASRTDRSSYNEQFF
TGTGCCAGCAGGACGGACAGGAGCTCCTACAATGAGCAGTTCTTC
>TRBJ1-2|TRBV6-1|NA|NA
CASSDRGAGGPKGYTF
TGTGCCAGCAGTGACCGGGGGGCCGGGGGACCTAAAGGTTACACCTTC
>TRBJ2-1|TRBV12-3/TRBV12-4|few|TRBD1
CASSLSPGGEQFF
TGTGCCAGCAGTTTAAGTCCAGGGGGTGAGCAGTTCTTC
>TRBJ1-4|TRBV18|NA|NA
CASSPKDRSATNEKLFF
TGTGCCAGCTCACCAAAGGACAGATCTGCAACTAATGAAAAACTGTTTTTT
>TRBJ1-5|TRBV7-2|NA|NA
CASSPYPNQPQHF
TGTGCCAGCAGCCCCTATCCCAATCAGCCCCAGCATTTT
>TRBJ1-1|TRBV10-2|NA|NA
CASSVIPGNTEAFF
TGCGCCAGCAGTGTGATCCCAGGGAACACTGAAGCTTTCTTT
>TRBJ1-6|TRBV18|NA|TRBD1
CASSPLATGYGSYNSPLHF
TGTGCCAGCTCACCCCTGGCGACAGGGTACGGCTCCTATAATTCACCCCTCCACTTT
>TRBJ2-1|TRBV4-1|NA|NA
CASSHPGTGYNEQFF
TGCGCCAGCAGCCATCCCGGGACTGGATACAATGAGCAGTTCTTC
>TRBJ2-7|TRBV29-1|NA|TRBD1
CSVREQDRVGEQYF
TGCAGCGTTCGCGAACAGGACAGGGTGGGCGAGCAGTACTTC
>TRBJ2-1|TRBV10-3|NA|TRBD2
CAISGLGGDEQFF
TGTGCCATCAGCGGACTAGGTGGGGATGAGCAGTTCTTC
>TRBJ2-7|TRBV5-1|NA|NA
CASSFGGYEQYF
TGCGCCAGCAGCTTTGGGGGGTACGAGCAGTACTTC
>TRBJ1-6|TRBV30|NA|NA
CAWGVEDSPLHF
TGTGCCTGGGGTGTCGAGGATTCACCCCTCCACTTT
>TRBJ2-7|TRBV30|few|TRBD1
CAWRSRDRGHEQYF
TGTGCCTGGAGGAGCCGGGACAGGGGCCACGAGCAGTACTTC
>TRBJ2-2|TRBV9|NA|NA
CASSVGGLGTPNTGELFF
TGTGCCAGCAGCGTAGGGGGGTTGGGGACACCGAACACCGGGGAGCTGTTTTTT
>TRBJ1-5|TRBV19|few|NA
CASSTGSGNQPQHF
TGTGCCAGTAGTACAGGGTCGGGCAATCAGCCCCAGCATTTT
>TRBJ1-4|TRBV15|NA|NA
CATSRESVRAGTINEKLFF
TGTGCCACCAGCAGAGAATCCGTGAGGGCAGGGACTATCAATGAAAAACTGTTTTTT
>TRBJ2-5|TRBV7-9|NA|TRBD1
CASSLAGGGETQYF
TGTGCCAGCAGCTTAGCAGGGGGCGGTGAGACCCAGTACTTC
>TRBJ2-5|TRBV7-9|NA|NA
CASSLGAEETQYF
TGTGCCAGCAGCTTAGGGGCAGAAGAGACCCAGTACTTC
>TRBJ1-6|TRBV27|NA|NA
CASSVEPLNSPLHF
TGTGCCAGCAGTGTAGAGCCGCTTAATTCACCCCTCCACTTT
>TRBJ2-7|TRBV29-1|NA|NA
CSVADSSYEQYF
TGCAGCGTTGCTGACAGCTCCTACGAGCAGTACTTC
>TRBJ2-7|TRBV11-2|NA|TRBD1
CASSRWGGTGAYEQYF
TGTGCCAGCAGCCGATGGGGTGGGACAGGGGCTTACGAGCAGTACTTC
>TRBJ2-7|TRBV5-1|once|NA
CASSFRSGGNSYEQYF
TGCGCCAGCAGCTTTCGGTCCGGGGGTAACTCCTACGAGCAGTACTTC
>TRBJ1-4|TRBV5-1|NA|TRBD1
CASSLNRGQGGNEKLFF
TGCGCCAGCAGCTTGAACAGGGGGCAGGGGGGAAATGAAAAACTGTTTTTT
>TRBJ1-2|TRBV27|NA|NA
CASSLGARTAYGYTF
TGTGCCAGCAGTTTAGGGGCCAGGACAGCCTATGGCTACACCTTC
>TRBJ2-3|TRBV7-3|NA|TRBD2
CASSSGTSGSTDTQYF
TGTGCCAGCAGCTCGGGGACTAGCGGAAGCACAGATACGCAGTATTTT
>TRBJ2-2|TRBV7-6|NA|TRBD2
CASSPKTPGGAGELFF
TGTGCCAGCAGCCCTAAGACTCCGGGGGGGGCCGGGGAGCTGTTTTTT
>TRBJ1-2|TRBV2|NA|TRBD1
CASSFTQDRVDGYTF
TGTGCCAGCAGTTTTACCCAGGACAGGGTGGATGGCTACACCTTC
>TRBJ2-2|TRBV5-8|NA|NA
CASSTRGRGELFF
TGTGCCAGCAGCACGCGAGGGAGAGGGGAGCTGTTTTTT
>TRBJ2-3|TRBV28|NA|NA
CASSLSSPNTQYF
TGTGCCAGCAGTTTAAGTAGTCCTAATACGCAGTATTTT
>TRBJ1-1|TRBV19|NA|NA
CASSRGNTEAFF
TGTGCCAGTAGTCGAGGGAACACTGAAGCTTTCTTT
>TRBJ1-4|TRBV6-5|NA|TRBD1
CASSQDRGLEKLFF
TGTGCCAGCAGTCAGGACAGGGGGCTTGAAAAACTGTTTTTT
>TRBJ1-3|TRBV4-1|NA|NA
CASSPGDHSGNTIYF
TGCGCCAGCAGCCCCGGGGATCACTCTGGAAACACCATATATTTT
>TRBJ2-7|TRBV5-1|NA|NA
CASSASTGWSYEQYF
TGCGCCAGCAGCGCTTCAACAGGGTGGTCCTACGAGCAGTACTTC
>TRBJ2-2|TRBV3-1/TRBV3-2|NA|NA
CASSQDAVGELFF
TGTGCCAGCAGCCAAGATGCAGTGGGGGAGCTGTTTTTT
>TRBJ1-3|TRBV21-1|NA|NA
CASTPGEPGNTIYF
TGTGCCAGCACCCCGGGGGAACCTGGAAACACCATATATTTT
>TRBJ2-2|TRBV24-1|NA|NA
CATSVAGKGGSNTGELFF
TGTGCCACCAGTGTCGCCGGGAAGGGCGGGTCGAACACCGGGGAGCTGTTTTTT
>TRBJ2-2|TRBV27|NA|NA
CASRKGYTGELFF
TGTGCCAGCAGGAAGGGGTACACCGGGGAGCTGTTTTTT
>TRBJ2-1|TRBV6-5|NA|TRBD2
CASSDSSGGKDEQFF
TGTGCCAGCAGTGACTCTAGCGGGGGGAAGGATGAGCAGTTCTTC
>TRBJ2-7|TRBV7-8|once|NA
CASRAVAEALSSYEQYF
TGTGCCAGCAGGGCGGTAGCGGAAGCACTTAGCTCCTACGAGCAGTACTTC
>TRBJ2-6|TRBV18|NA|NA
CASSRSAGTGANVLTF
TGTGCCAGCTCACGTTCGGCGGGCACGGGGGCCAACGTCCTGACTTTC
>TRBJ1-5|TRBV19|NA|TRBD1
CASSPGIKQGAAGNQPQHF
TGTGCCAGTAGCCCGGGAATAAAACAGGGGGCTGCGGGCAATCAGCCCCAGCATTTT
>TRBJ1-1|TRBV3-1/TRBV3-2|NA|NA
CASSQNQVEAFF
TGTGCCAGCAGCCAGAACCAGGTCGAAGCTTTCTTT
>TRBJ2-5|TRBV5-1|NA|TRBD2
CASSSRGERETQYF
TGCGCCAGCAGTTCGCGGGGGGAGCGGGAGACCCAGTACTTC
>TRBJ1-1|TRBV7-9|NA|NA
CASEGWGVTEAFF
TGTGCCAGCGAGGGTTGGGGGGTTACTGAAGCTTTCTTT
>TRBJ1-2|TRBV28|NA|NA
CASSPWVQAGFYGYTF
TGTGCCAGCAGTCCCTGGGTCCAGGCCGGTTTTTATGGCTACACCTTC
>TRBJ1-2|TRBV5-6|NA|NA
CASSLYPQGHGYTF
TGTGCCAGCAGCTTGTATCCCCAGGGTCATGGCTACACCTTC
>TRBJ1-5|TRBV7-8|NA|NA
CASSLWARGVNQPQHF
TGTGCCAGCAGCCTCTGGGCCAGGGGCGTCAATCAGCCCCAGCATTTT